The rows below give T cell receptor beta chains drawn from one sample of a study of T cells expressing NK-cell markers. TCRdb processed the 5' RACE reads again and assigns one entry to each CDR3 protein, with no DNA. The ten top clones account for 1.4%, within a sample of some 460,000 distinct CDR3 sequences. The source material was blood T cells: a sorted CD56 or NKG2C T cell subset, CD4+ or CD8+ T cells, or bulk PBMC T cells (not recorded which). These receptors came from a woman aged 45-65 years in good health. The CDR3 runs from the conserved cysteine through the conserved F or W. Each record gives: CDR3 length, V gene, J gene, CDR3 protein.

18,TRBV11-2,TRBJ2-1,CASSLGRGTMRYYNEQFF
13,TRBV6-5,TRBJ2-7,CASTEGFAYEQYF
15,TRBV29-1,TRBJ1-6,CSVRTGTGNNSPLHF
12,TRBV4-1,TRBJ2-7,CASSHNDYLQYF
15,TRBV7-8,TRBJ2-7,CASSLRGTVAYEQYF
18,TRBV12-3/TRBV12-4,TRBJ1-5,CASSPGVLGQGRGQPQHF
15,TRBV3-1,TRBJ2-1,CASSQLAGIYNEQFF
13,TRBV9,TRBJ2-3,CASSVGPLDTQYF
13,TRBV6-5,TRBJ2-2,CASSYPGYGELFF
15,TRBV5-1,TRBJ1-1,CASSLEGRTSVEAFF
17,TRBV7-2,TRBJ2-2,CASSRRDPILNTGELFF
12,TRBV5-1,TRBJ1-2,CASREGTDGYTF
17,TRBV20-1,TRBJ2-2,CSANSGVGGAHTGELFF
13,TRBV5-1,TRBJ2-1,CASSSVSGREQFF
12,TRBV7-8,TRBJ2-7,CASSSNVGPSVF
13,TRBV11-2,TRBJ2-5,CASSLDGPWSQYF
15,TRBV10-3,TRBJ2-1,CAISGGSGGPNEQFF
13,TRBV12-3/TRBV12-4,TRBJ1-5,CASSLVWATPQHF
17,TRBV14,TRBJ2-3,CASSQIRAFMGADTQYF
14,TRBV5-6,TRBJ2-5,CASSFGQGQETQYF
13,TRBV30,TRBJ2-1,CAWTGQGFYEQFF
11,TRBV24-1,TRBJ2-1,CATGVGFEQFF
14,TRBV12-3/TRBV12-4,TRBJ1-1,CASSLVARANKAFF
12,TRBV2,TRBJ2-7,CASSGAPYEQYF
15,TRBV15,TRBJ1-2,CATSRTSIAEHGYTF
13,TRBV18,TRBJ2-1,CASSPSAGGEQFF
12,TRBV14,TRBJ1-1,CASSRSGTEAFF
16,TRBV5-4,TRBJ2-3,CASSLGTGSLGDTQYF
15,TRBV30,TRBJ2-5,CAWDVGRSSQETQYF
15,TRBV14,TRBJ1-2,CASSQAGGTNYGYTF
11,TRBV11-1,TRBJ2-1,CASSFGGEGFF
13,TRBV5-1,TRBJ2-5,CASSFSRGETQYF
16,TRBV11-3,TRBJ2-1,CASSATSGRARSEQFF
14,TRBV20-1,TRBJ2-7,CSAHLDGLAYEQYF
16,TRBV7-8,TRBJ2-1,CASSLGAMAVRNEQFF
14,TRBV12-3/TRBV12-4,TRBJ1-5,CASSPGVYWEPQHF
18,TRBV7-8,TRBJ2-4,CASSLSPNMGLSKNIQYF
15,TRBV5-1,TRBJ2-7,CASSLGLAGHYEQYF
15,TRBV5-1,TRBJ1-5,CASSEGQGGWQPQHF
11,TRBV10-3,TRBJ2-1,CAISDTYEQFF
15,TRBV4-1,TRBJ2-5,CASSLTPGQQETQYF
13,TRBV20-1,TRBJ2-5,CSAAVIVVETQYF
12,TRBV12-3/TRBV12-4,TRBJ2-7,CASRQGWGEQYF
16,TRBV5-5,TRBJ1-1,CASSSAGGGMNTEAFF
13,TRBV25-1,TRBJ2-5,CASSEASRETQYF
12,TRBV10-3,TRBJ2-1,CAIGRTDNEQFF
16,TRBV25-1,TRBJ2-2,CASSAGTGGSGGELFF
15,TRBV5-1,TRBJ1-1,CASKREGLMNTEAFF
13,TRBV6-5,TRBJ1-2,CASSYIPNYGYTF
13,TRBV19,TRBJ1-2,CASSSLLNYGYTF
17,TRBV20-1,TRBJ2-1,CSASPPRASGKFDEQFF
18,TRBV7-9,TRBJ2-2,CASSLVIGHPMNTGELFF
13,TRBV19,TRBJ1-1,CASSTRQGDVAFF
16,TRBV4-1,TRBJ2-1,CASSQVFQRENYEQFF
16,TRBV25-1,TRBJ2-2,CASSERLLAGAGELFF